The entry that follows covers one T cell receptor beta chain sequence. Primers included in the PCR were 60 Vbeta and 13 Jbeta primers. Here immunoSEQ multiplex PCR was the method, and the copy in TCRdb shows in-frame clones only, minus some. The sample has 150,000 to 200,000 clones, approximately 81% seen once. This entry comes from a study of cytomegalovirus exposure and HLA in healthy donors. Germline loops: CDR1 SGHNT, CDR2 YYREEE (reference sequence). The ends were cut back, 4 bases at V and 4 bases at J, with 15 bases in the middle. The CDR3 consists of 14 residues. The chain links TRBV5-4 to TRBJ2-7; maybe TRBD2 (6 bases). The origin of this receptor is a woman aged 50 to 65 in good health and CMV-seronegative. The source material was PBMCs. This chain's CDR3 is CASSGAGGPYEQYF. In DNA form, the CDR3 reads TGTGCCAGCAGCGGCGCCGGGGGACCGTACGAGCAGTACTTC.